Listed below are T cell receptor beta chains from one sample, sequenced in a study of low-dose radiotherapy and immunotherapy resistance in tumors. In TCRdb, the reads were re-called with MiXCR into one record per CDR3 protein. Altogether roughly 60,000 distinct CDR3 sequences are present, roughly 24% being singletons, with the ten largest covering around 6%. Sequenced here: PBMCs, sampled before treatment. These TCRs come from a male donor with prostate cancer. Both conserved end residues are part of each CDR3.

cdr3_length	v_call	j_call	cdr3_aa
14	TRBV29-1	TRBJ2-1	CSVGIAGSYNEQFF
15	TRBV3-1	TRBJ1-2	CASSSGTGSVYGYTF
11	TRBV30	TRBJ2-7	CAWSVQAGRYF
13	TRBV14	TRBJ1-5	CASSQDQSGTQHF
15	TRBV19	TRBJ2-3	CASSETGTSTDTQYF
18	TRBV5-1	TRBJ1-6	CASSPVGQLSSYNSPLHF
14	TRBV6-5	TRBJ1-2	CASSLTGPIGGYTF
15	TRBV5-6	TRBJ2-7	CASSRGTGVSYEQYF
13	TRBV7-6	TRBJ1-1	CASSSLSSAEAFF
15	TRBV14	TRBJ2-7	CASSPYETGVYEQYF
16	TRBV7-9	TRBJ2-1	CASSLGTSGSRDEQFF
12	TRBV4-1	TRBJ1-1	CASSQVDRAAFF
15	TRBV5-1	TRBJ1-1	CASSLGGVMNTEAFF
16	TRBV5-1	TRBJ2-1	CASSGSGTSSYNEQFF
20	TRBV9	TRBJ2-6	CASSLTIPRQGASGANVLTF
12	TRBV5-6	TRBJ2-7	CASSVRVSEQYF
15	TRBV4-1	TRBJ2-7	CASSQTPGQLYEQYF
16	TRBV6-6	TRBJ2-7	CASSYPSLAGGSEQYF
15	TRBV12-1	TRBJ2-2	CASSARRGNTGELFF
18	TRBV18	TRBJ2-7	CASSPSPGTSGSGYEQYF
15	TRBV18	TRBJ2-3	CASSPPGGSTDTQYF
12	TRBV18	TRBJ1-2	CASSSDSRGYTF
16	TRBV10-3	TRBJ1-5	CAISESWGQRSQPQHF
12	TRBV2	TRBJ2-5	CASKDAQETQYF
17	TRBV5-6	TRBJ2-7	CAGSSTRMGQGRGEQNF
14	TRBV5-1	TRBJ2-2	CASGQEALPGELFF
15	TRBV2	TRBJ2-5	CASSTSDRGLETQYF
14	TRBV10-1	TRBJ2-7	CASSESHTSYEQYF
15	TRBV19	TRBJ2-7	CASSSRTGGVYEQYF
18	TRBV5-1	TRBJ2-1	CASSSGLAGGPLSDEQFF
14	TRBV7-9	TRBJ1-1	CASSLVEAITEAFF
16	TRBV6-5	TRBJ2-5	CASSLEASGKGETQYF
14	TRBV19	TRBJ2-2	CASIAGGNTGELFF
18	TRBV6-1	TRBJ2-2	CASSVGSGGAKNTGELFF
12	TRBV7-2	TRBJ1-5	CASSPVGGPQHF
14	TRBV20-1	TRBJ2-7	CSALASGRAYEQYF
18	TRBV11-2	TRBJ2-5	CASSSRTSGIGSQETQYF
13	TRBV19	TRBJ2-7	CASSPIGYYEQYF
13	TRBV5-1	TRBJ2-1	CASSEGKYNEQFF
17	TRBV20-1	TRBJ1-2	CSARLRGRTEVPTGYTF
13	TRBV20-1	TRBJ1-1	CSASRGENTEAFF
15	TRBV30	TRBJ2-1	CAWSVKGPAGVQQFF
16	TRBV7-8	TRBJ1-2	CASSLAPTGGYDGYTF
15	TRBV7-2	TRBJ2-5	CASSLGGHPQETQYF
16	TRBV29-1	TRBJ2-2	CSVKISLGANTGELFF
15	TRBV12-3/TRBV12-4	TRBJ1-4	CASSRSPIFFEKLFF
14	TRBV7-9	TRBJ2-1	CASSADRVWNEQFF
12	TRBV29-1	TRBJ2-1	CSVEEGSSGVFF
17	TRBV6-5	TRBJ2-1	CASSRPGLAGTYNEQFF
15	TRBV20-1	TRBJ2-7	CSARDLRDSPYEQYF
14	TRBV6-2/TRBV6-3	TRBJ2-3	CATGTSGSTDTQYF
15	TRBV7-9	TRBJ2-4	CASSLAQVGGNIQYF